There are many counts of the clone carrying this T cell receptor beta chain. From RNA transcripts, TCR beta CDR3 regions were amplified. TCR CDR3 underwent first-round RT-PCR with the HTBI primer set. Each CDR3 protein gets one entry after TCRdb re-called the multiplex PCR reads with MiXCR. The sample has approximately 350,000 distinct CDR3 sequences, 13% to 15% seen once. Germline V gene data show CDR1 as SGHTA and CDR2 as FQGNSA. The CDR3 has 14 amino acids. The V gene lost 5 bases and the J gene lost 9 bases, with 14 bases spanning the gap. This sample is part of a study of T cells in Graves' hyperthyroidism and ophthalmopathy.

This chain links TRBV7-2 with TRBJ1-6; TRBD1 is a possible D gene (5 bases). The sequencing input was blood. The clonotype was recovered from a woman between 55 and 75 years old with Graves' ophthalmopathy. The DNA for the CDR3 is TGTGCCAGCAGCCTAAGTGGGGCCTCTTCACCCCTCCACTTT. This gives the protein CASSLSGASSPLHF.